Given below is one T cell receptor (beta chain) in context. Its antigen specificity is not known. No base quality values were provided; no much bigger clone lies one nucleotide off. This specimen comes from a study of blood T cell repertoires in COVID-19 (dated by TCRdb to 2018 to 2021). With regard to the full study: Samples covering the acute and convalescent phases of COVID-19 were provided by collaborators in the United States, Italy and Spain. The prospective study material was composed of cDNA or gDNA derived from T cells, B-cell-depleted T cells, or PBMCs. Sample metadata almost always included a de-identified subject ID, COVID-19 status, age in years and sex. Samples came from the ongoing ImmuneRACE study (first 160 participants) plus 1,254 subjects from 6 global collaborators. HLA class I and class II types, where available, came from metadata supplied by the sample provider rather than from assay-based typing. The repertoires were released in a freely available public database intended as a resource for research on the immune response to SARS-CoV-2. Subjects who had been exposed to COVID-19, were actively infected with it, or had recovered from it provided the deeply sampled blood TCRbeta repertoires that made up the dataset. Overall study results and their limits: How much clinical and demographic metadata was included differed by source and by participant, and the metadata was provided uncurated.

TCRbeta CDR3 regions were amplified from genomic DNA using the immunoSEQ Assay, a bias-controlled multiplex PCR. As for how the authors treated the data: The number of nucleated cells in each sample was estimated by amplification of reference gene primers within the assay. To quantify the absolute abundance of each unique TCRbeta CDR3 rearrangement, sequence reads were collapsed and filtered. For each sample, productive Simpson clonality was calculated as the square root of Simpson's diversity index across productive rearrangements. In TCRdb, the immuneACCESS table is reduced to in-frame sequences with V and J assigned. These tables do not hold every clone; where another copy was compared, an unresolved V gene accounts for under half, and the others remain unexplained. That table gives V, J and clone size, and the DNA gave D and trimming. This sample gives 200,000 to 250,000 clones in total; roughly 86% of them show up just once. Together, the top ten hold about a tenth of the sample.

At one collaborating source in Seattle, patients were enrolled during active infection and were followed longitudinally through the course of disease. The collaborating institutions used their own protocols to collect whole blood in K2EDTA tubes. Collaborator samples were shipped for TCRbeta analysis as frozen whole blood, isolated PBMCs, or DNA extracted from either sample type. CDR1 and CDR2 are read off the germline V gene as SGDLS and YYNGEE. The CDR3 starts with the cysteine, ends with the phenylalanine, and has 17 residues. Left in the record is the CDR3 DNA by itself, 51 bases read in frame from the first base. After removal of 4 bases from V and 10 bases from J, the junction retains 19 bases not matched to a gene.

Specimen: peripheral blood. The V and J genes are TRBV9 and TRBJ2-3; a stretch of 9 junction bases matches TRBD1. This TCR derives from a woman between 45 and 60 years old with COVID-19, enrolled during active disease. The DNA sequence follows: TGTGCCAGCAGCCCCTCCTCCGGGACAGGGTTTCGTGGAGCGCAGTATTTT. This encodes CASSPSSGTGFRGAQYF.